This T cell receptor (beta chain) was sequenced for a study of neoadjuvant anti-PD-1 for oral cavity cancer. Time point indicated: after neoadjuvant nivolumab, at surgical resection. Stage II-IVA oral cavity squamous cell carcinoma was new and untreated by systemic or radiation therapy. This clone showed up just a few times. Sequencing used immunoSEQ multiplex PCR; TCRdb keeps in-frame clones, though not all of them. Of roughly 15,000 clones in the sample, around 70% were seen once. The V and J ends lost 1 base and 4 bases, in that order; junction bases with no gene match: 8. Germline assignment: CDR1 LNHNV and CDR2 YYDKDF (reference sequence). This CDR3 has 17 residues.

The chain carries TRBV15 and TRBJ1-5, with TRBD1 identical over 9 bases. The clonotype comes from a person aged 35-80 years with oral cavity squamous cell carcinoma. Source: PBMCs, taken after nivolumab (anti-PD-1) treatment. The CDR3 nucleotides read TGTGCCACCAGCAGAGTTTTCGGACAGGGGTCGAATCAGCCCCAGCATTTT. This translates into CATSRVFGQGSNQPQHF.